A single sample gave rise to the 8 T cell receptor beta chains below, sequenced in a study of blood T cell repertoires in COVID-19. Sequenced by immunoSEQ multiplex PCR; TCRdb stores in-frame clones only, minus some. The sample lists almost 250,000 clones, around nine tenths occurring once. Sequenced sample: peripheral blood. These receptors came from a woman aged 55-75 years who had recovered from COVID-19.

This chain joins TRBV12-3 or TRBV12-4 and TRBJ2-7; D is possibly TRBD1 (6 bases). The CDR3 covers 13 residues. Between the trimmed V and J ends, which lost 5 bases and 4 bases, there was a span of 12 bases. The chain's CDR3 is CASSATGSYEQYF. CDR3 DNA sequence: TGTGCCAGCAGTGCAACAGGGTCATACGAGCAGTACTTC.

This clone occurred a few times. CDR3 DNA sequence: TGTGCCAGCAGCCCGACCGGGACATTCGAGCCCCAGCATTTT. It is translated as CASSPTGTFEPQHF. The rearrangement joins TRBV7-2 to TRBJ1-5, with D perhaps TRBD1 (6 bases). Germline lookup yields CDR1 SGHTA and CDR2 FQGNSA. The CDR3 is made up of 14 amino acids. The ends were cut back, 5 bases at V and 8 bases at J, with 16 bases in the middle. Filled out from reference TRBV7-2 and TRBJ1-5, the complete variable domain reads GAGVSQSPSNKVTEKGKDVELRCDPISGHTALYWYRQSLGQGLEFLIYFQGNSAPDKSGLPSDRFSAERTGGSVSTLTIQRTQQEDSAVYLCASSPTGTFEPQHFGDGTRLSIL.

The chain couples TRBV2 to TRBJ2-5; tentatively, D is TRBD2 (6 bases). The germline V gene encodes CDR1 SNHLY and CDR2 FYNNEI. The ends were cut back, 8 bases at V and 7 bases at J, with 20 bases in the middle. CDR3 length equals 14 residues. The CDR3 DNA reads TGTGCCAGCGGCGGGACCGTCACAGCAGGGACCCAGTACTTC. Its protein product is CASGGTVTAGTQYF.

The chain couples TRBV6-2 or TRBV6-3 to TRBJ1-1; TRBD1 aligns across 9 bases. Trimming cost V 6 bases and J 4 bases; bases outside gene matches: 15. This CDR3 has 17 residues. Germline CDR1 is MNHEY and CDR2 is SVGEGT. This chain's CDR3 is CASSPTKSGTGLTEAFF. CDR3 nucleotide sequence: TGTGCCAGCAGCCCCACAAAATCCGGGACAGGGCTCACTGAAGCTTTCTTT.

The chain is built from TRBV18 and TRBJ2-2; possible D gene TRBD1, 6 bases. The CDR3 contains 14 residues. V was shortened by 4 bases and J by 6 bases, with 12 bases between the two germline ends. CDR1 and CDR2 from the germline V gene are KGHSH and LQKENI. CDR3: CASSLNRDSGELFF. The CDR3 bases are TGTGCCAGCTCACTCAACAGGGATTCCGGGGAGCTGTTTTTT.

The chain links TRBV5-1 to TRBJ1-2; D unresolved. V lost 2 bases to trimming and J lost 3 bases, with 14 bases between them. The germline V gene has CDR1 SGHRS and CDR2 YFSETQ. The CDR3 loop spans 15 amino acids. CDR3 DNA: TGCGCCAGCAGCTTAGACAAAGGGAGCGACTATGGCTACACCTTC. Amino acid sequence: CASSLDKGSDYGYTF.

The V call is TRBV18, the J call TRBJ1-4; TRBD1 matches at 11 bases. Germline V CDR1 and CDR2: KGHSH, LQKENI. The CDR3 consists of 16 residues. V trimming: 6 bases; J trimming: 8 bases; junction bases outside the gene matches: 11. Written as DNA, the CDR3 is TGTGCCAGCTCGCGGACAGGGGGCGCGGGAGTGGAAAAACTGTTTTTT. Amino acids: CASSRTGGAGVEKLFF.

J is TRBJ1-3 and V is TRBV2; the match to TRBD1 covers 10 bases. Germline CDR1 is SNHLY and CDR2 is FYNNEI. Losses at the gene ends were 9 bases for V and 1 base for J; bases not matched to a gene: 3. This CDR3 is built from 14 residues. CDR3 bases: TGTGCCAGGGGACAGGGGATTTCTGGAAACACCATATATTTT. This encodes CARGQGISGNTIYF.